This TCR beta chain was obtained from a study of low-dose radiotherapy and immunotherapy resistance in tumors. V trimming: 4 bases; J trimming: 5 bases; junction bases outside the gene matches: 13. Germline values: CDR1 SGHAT, CDR2 FQNNGV. The CDR3 length is 16 residues. TRAV and TRBV primers primed cDNA for both TCRalpha and TCRbeta. The authors ran 20 PCR cycles to amplify TCRs with a constant-region primer and V-primer adapter. TCRdb called the reads again in MiXCR, with one record for every CDR3 protein. The sample records approximately 45,000 distinct CDR3 sequences, about 25% being singletons. This clonotype was counted many times. Time point meaning: after trial treatment. The treatment here: LDRT plus nivolumab, ipilimumab, low-dose cyclophosphamide and aspirin (RACIN trial).

The V call is TRBV11-2, the J call TRBJ1-1, with TRBD1 matching 7 bases. This TCR was recovered from a male donor with prostate cancer. Material: PBMCs, obtained after low-dose radiotherapy plus immunotherapy. As DNA, the CDR3 is TGTGCCAGCAGCTCCCTCCCGGGCAGGGGGAGGACTGAAGCTTTCTTT. Protein sequence: CASSSLPGRGRTEAFF.